These 15 T cell receptor beta chains share one sample of origin, sequenced in a study of Tregs in tolerant kidney transplant recipients (dated by TCRdb to the late 2010s). Related donors were used in the transplants with nonmyeloablative bone marrow transplantation, and mixed chimerism was transient in the human trials. Library construction relied on the immunoSEQ multiplex PCR assay. The clones in this table, taken by TCRdb from immuneACCESS, are in-frame only. Not every clone is retained; where verified, under half of the shortfall comes from an unresolved V gene, and the cause of the rest is unknown. The sample yields about 90,000 clones; 90% to 95% were counted once. The ten largest clones take up more than 1.5% of the sample. Source: CD4+ T cells from blood (PBMCs), taken 12 months after the transplant. The receptors shown here come from a human patient who received a combined kidney and bone marrow transplant. After a transplant, not all T cells may be the patient's own; some may come from the graft donor.

The table lists this clone with a count of one. The chain is built from TRBV5-5 and TRBJ2-7; 7 bases line up with TRBD1. CDR1 SGHKS and CDR2 YYEKEE come from the germline V gene (reference sequence). The CDR3 totals 15 residues. J gave up 2 bases and V 1 base, and 6 bases lay outside the gene matches. The CDR3 protein is CASSLRNRGTYEQYF. The CDR3 DNA reads TGTGCCAGCAGCTTGCGAAACAGGGGAACCTACGAGCAGTACTTC. Complete variable domain (other parts from reference TRBV5-5 and TRBJ2-7): DAGVTQSPTHLIKTRGQQVTLRCSPISGHKSVSWYQQVLGQGPQFIFQYYEKEERGRGNFPDRFSARQFPNYSSELNVNALLLGDSALYLCASSLRNRGTYEQYFGPGTRLTVT.

The chain is built from TRBV18 and TRBJ2-2; D may be TRBD1 (5 bases). The CDR3 is 18 amino acids. The germline CDR1 and CDR2 sequences are KGHSH and LQKENI. The V gene lost 5 bases and the J gene lost 1 base, with 20 bases spanning the gap. CDR3 region: CASSILQVGPLNTGELFF. The CDR3, as DNA: TGTGCCAGCTCAATCTTACAGGTGGGGCCTTTGAACACCGGGGAGCTGTTTTTT.

The chain joins TRBV18 to TRBJ2-5, with 7 bases fitting TRBD1. Germline loops: CDR1 KGHSH, CDR2 LQKENI. V lost 3 bases, J lost 2 bases, and 6 bases stayed unmatched. CDR3 size: 15 residues. In DNA form, the CDR3 reads TGTGCCAGCTCACCTTACGGGACAGTACAAGAGACCCAGTACTTC. Translation: CASSPYGTVQETQYF.

The rearrangement uses TRBV6-1 and TRBJ1-1, with a possible D match to TRBD1 (5 bases). Trimming removed 2 bases from V and 8 bases from J, with 9 bases in between. This CDR3 comprises 12 residues. Germline CDR1 is MNHNS and CDR2 is SASEGT. The CDR3 loop is CASSEWGAEAFF. In nucleotides, the CDR3 is TGTGCCAGCAGTGAATGGGGCGCAGAAGCTTTCTTT.

The rearrangement uses TRBV5-4 and TRBJ2-5, with 11 bases identical to TRBD2. This CDR3 spans 15 amino acids. Trimming removed 3 bases from V and 7 bases from J; junction bases left unmatched: 8. CDR1 is SGHNT and CDR2 is YYREEE in the germline V gene (reference sequence). The CDR3: CASSSSGRTPGTQYF. The CDR3 DNA sequence: TGTGCCAGCAGCTCTAGCGGGAGGACGCCAGGGACCCAGTACTTC.

This rearrangement joins TRBV11-2 to TRBJ2-3, with 12 positions matching TRBD2. CDR3 length equals 18 residues. With 2 bases clipped from V and 7 bases from J, the junction kept 13 bases outside the gene matches. CDR1 is SGHAT, CDR2 FQNNGV, per germline. CDR3 sequence reads: CASSLLSPRLAGAYTQYF. The CDR3 DNA reads as TGTGCCAGCAGCTTACTATCCCCCCGACTAGCGGGAGCGTATACGCAGTATTTT.

The chain employs TRBV4-1 and TRBJ2-5; D possibly corresponds to TRBD1 (6 bases). The germline V gene has CDR1 MGHRA and CDR2 YSYEKL. V was trimmed by 1 base and J by 4 bases, leaving 16 bases between them. CDR3 length: 16 amino acids. In DNA, the CDR3 is TGCGCCAGCAGCCAAGGGGGTTTGGGGGCGGGAGAGACCCAGTACTTC. As protein: CASSQGGLGAGETQYF.

V gene TRBV7-2 combines with J gene TRBJ2-3; D gene uncertain. With 2 bases removed from V and 1 base from J, the gap between germline ends came to 10 bases. The CDR3 has 15 amino acids. Looked up from germline, CDR1 is SGHTA and CDR2 is FQGNSA. CDR3 amino acids: CASSLMLLRTDTQYF. The DNA for the CDR3 is TGTGCCAGCAGCTTAATGCTCCTACGCACAGATACGCAGTATTTT.

V is TRBV11-1 and J is TRBJ2-4, with 7 bases identical to TRBD2. Germline CDR1 and CDR2: SGHAT and FQDESV (reference sequence). This CDR3 is built from 14 residues. V shed 5 bases, J shed 9 bases, and the junction held 10 bases outside the gene matches. The CDR3 sequence: CASSPRQRDFIQYF. Written as DNA, the CDR3 is TGTGCCAGCAGCCCCAGGCAGCGGGACTTCATTCAGTACTTC.

This clone was counted once. The CDR3 DNA reads TGTGCCAGCTTAGCCAACAATGAGCAGTTCTTC. It codes for CASLANNEQFF. The V and J genes are TRBV5-4 and TRBJ2-1; D is undetermined. V dropped 7 bases and J dropped 5 bases, with 7 bases sitting between them. The CDR3 sequence is 11 residues long. Germline loops: CDR1 SGHNT, CDR2 YYREEE (reference sequence). The entire variable domain, with the rest obtained from reference TRBV5-4 and TRBJ2-1, is as follows: ETGVTQSPTHLIKTRGQQVTLRCSSQSGHNTVSWYQQALGQGPQFIFQYYREEENGRGNFPPRFSGLQFPNYSSELNVNALELDDSALYLCASLANNEQFFGPGTRLTVL.

This chain uses TRBV2 with TRBJ2-1, with 9 bases matching TRBD2. The CDR3 sequence is 14 residues long. CDR1 SNHLY and CDR2 FYNNEI come from the germline V gene. Trimming removed 6 bases from V and 10 bases from J; junction bases left unmatched: 10. DNA of the CDR3: TGTGCCAGCAGACTAGCGGGTAAGACAATGGAGCAGTTCTTC. This translates into CASRLAGKTMEQFF.

This clone was picked up one time. This chain joins TRBV11-2 and TRBJ2-4; 8 nucleotides match TRBD1. The V segment lost 3 bases and the J segment 14 bases; nucleotides outside the gene matches: 12. Germline-derived CDR1 and CDR2 are SGHAT and FQNNGV. CDR3 length equals 14 residues. CDR3 protein: CASSLAGGYQPKYF. In nucleotides, the CDR3 is TGTGCCAGCAGCTTGGCAGGGGGCTACCAACCCAAGTACTTC.

The rearrangement links TRBV5-4 to TRBJ2-1; TRBD1 agrees at 9 bases. This CDR3 has 16 residues. In germline, CDR1 is SGHNT, CDR2 YYREEE (reference sequence). With V trimmed by 4 bases and J by 4 bases, 9 bases remained unmatched. The DNA for the CDR3 is TGTGCCAGCAGCCCGGGGACAGGGATAACATACAATGAGCAGTTCTTC. Protein product: CASSPGTGITYNEQFF.

The rearrangement links TRBV9 to TRBJ2-7; the match to TRBD2 covers 7 bases. The CDR3 spans 15 residues. Per germline, CDR1 SGDLS and CDR2 YYNGEE. Losses at the gene ends were 4 bases for V and 2 bases for J; bases not matched to a gene: 9. The DNA for the CDR3 is TGTGCCAGCAGCTCAGGGAGGGCCAGGACCTACGAGCAGTACTTC. Translation gives CASSSGRARTYEQYF.

This CDR3 reads CASSAKVLAGDEQYF. As DNA, the CDR3 is TGTGCCAGCAGCGCAAAGGTCCTAGCGGGGGATGAGCAGTACTTC. The rearrangement links TRBV7-2 to TRBJ2-7, with 10 bases aligning to TRBD2. The CDR3 is made up of 15 amino acids. Germline V gives CDR1 SGHTA, CDR2 FQGNSA. The V segment lost 5 bases and the J segment 7 bases; nucleotides outside the gene matches: 11.